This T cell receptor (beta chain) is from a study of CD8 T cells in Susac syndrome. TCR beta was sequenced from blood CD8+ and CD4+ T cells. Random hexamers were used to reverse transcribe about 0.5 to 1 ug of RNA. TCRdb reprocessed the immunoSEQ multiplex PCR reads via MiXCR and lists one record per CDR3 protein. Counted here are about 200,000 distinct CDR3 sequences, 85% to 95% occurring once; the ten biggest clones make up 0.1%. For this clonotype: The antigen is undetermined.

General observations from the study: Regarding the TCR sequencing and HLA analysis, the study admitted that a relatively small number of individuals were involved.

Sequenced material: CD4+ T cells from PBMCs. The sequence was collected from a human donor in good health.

The CDR3: CASSLTGGDYGYTF. The CDR3 coding sequence is TGTGCCAGCAGCCTGACAGGGGGGGACTATGGCTACACCTTC. This chain uses TRBV7-3 with TRBJ1-2; 9 positions agree with TRBD1. Germline CDR1 SGHTA, CDR2 FQGTGA. This CDR3 has 14 residues. V lost 5 bases, J lost 3 bases, and 4 bases stayed unmatched.